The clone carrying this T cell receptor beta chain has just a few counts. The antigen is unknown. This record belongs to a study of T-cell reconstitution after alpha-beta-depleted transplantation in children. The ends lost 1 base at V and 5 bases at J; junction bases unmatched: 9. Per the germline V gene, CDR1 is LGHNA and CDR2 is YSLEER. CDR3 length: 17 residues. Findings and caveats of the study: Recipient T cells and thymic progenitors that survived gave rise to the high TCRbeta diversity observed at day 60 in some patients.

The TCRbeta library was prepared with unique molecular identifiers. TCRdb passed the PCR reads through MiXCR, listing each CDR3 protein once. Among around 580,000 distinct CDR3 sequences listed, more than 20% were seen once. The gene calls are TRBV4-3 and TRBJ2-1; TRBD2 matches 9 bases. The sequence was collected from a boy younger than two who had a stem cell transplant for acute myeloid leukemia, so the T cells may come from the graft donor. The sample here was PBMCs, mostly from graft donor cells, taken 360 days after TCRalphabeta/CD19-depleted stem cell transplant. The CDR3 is CASSQGVAGVLNNEQFF. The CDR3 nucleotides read TGCGCCAGCAGCCAAGGAGTAGCGGGGGTACTAAACAATGAGCAGTTCTTC.